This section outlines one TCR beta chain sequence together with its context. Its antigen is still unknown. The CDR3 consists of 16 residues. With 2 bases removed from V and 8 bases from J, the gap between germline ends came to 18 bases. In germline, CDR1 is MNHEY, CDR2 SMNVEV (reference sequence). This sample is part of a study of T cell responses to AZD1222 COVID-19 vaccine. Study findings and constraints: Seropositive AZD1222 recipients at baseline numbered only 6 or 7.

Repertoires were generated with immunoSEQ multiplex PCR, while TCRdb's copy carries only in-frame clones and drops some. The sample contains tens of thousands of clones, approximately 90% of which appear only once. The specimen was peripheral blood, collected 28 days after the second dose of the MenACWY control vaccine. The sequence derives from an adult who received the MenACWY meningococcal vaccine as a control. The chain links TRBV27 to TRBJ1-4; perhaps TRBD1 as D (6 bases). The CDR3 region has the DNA TGTGCCAGCAGTTTACCTCAACAGGGTTCGAGGGAAAAACTGTTTTTT. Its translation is CASSLPQQGSREKLFF.